The 32 T cell receptor beta chains below come from one sample, sequenced in a study of cytomegalovirus exposure and HLA in healthy donors. It was with 60 Vbeta and 13 Jbeta primers that the PCR ran. Sequencing used immunoSEQ multiplex PCR; TCRdb keeps in-frame clones, though not all of them. The sample has approximately 160,000 clones; around 80% are singletons. Sequenced sample: PBMCs. The receptors here all came from a woman in her forties or fifties in good health and CMV-seropositive.

The rearrangement uses TRBV19 and TRBJ2-1; 9 bases align to TRBD1. The CDR3 has 15 residues. Germline assignment: CDR1 LNHDA and CDR2 SQIVND (reference sequence). The V segment lost 7 bases and the J segment 7 bases; nucleotides outside the gene matches: 11. CDR3 coding DNA: TGTGCCAGTACCCCGGGACAGGGACGTAGAAATGAGCAGTTCTTC. Protein product: CASTPGQGRRNEQFF.

The chain uses TRBV28 and TRBJ1-1; D not resolved. The CDR3 totals 13 residues. Germline V gene lookup returns CDR1 MDHEN and CDR2 SYDVKM. The V end lost 8 bases, the J end lost 0 bases, and 10 bases lay between the germline ends. CDR3 in DNA: TGTGCCAGCTCTTGGGAGGTGAACACTGAAGCTTTCTTT. Translation: CASSWEVNTEAFF.

The CDR3 region is CASSKAIRTGLSPLHF. The CDR3 DNA reads TGTGCCAGCAGCAAAGCAATTAGGACAGGGCTTTCACCCCTCCACTTT. The chain is built from TRBV21-1 and TRBJ1-6; TRBD1 is the table's D call, not checked against the DNA. TRBV21-1 is annotated as a pseudogene. The CDR3 has 16 amino acids.

J is TRBJ2-6 and V is TRBV27; TRBD1 matches 11 bases. Germline values: CDR1 MNHEY, CDR2 SMNVEV (reference sequence). CDR3 length: 19 amino acids. J lost 2 bases, V lost 2 bases, and 8 bases had no gene match. The CDR3 bases are TGTGCCAGCAGTTTAAGGTGGGGGACAGGGGGTACTGGGGCCAACGTCCTGACTTTC. Translating gives CASSLRWGTGGTGANVLTF.

With respect to this clone: Other DNA sequences within the sample encode an identical CDR3. V usage is TRBV28 and J usage is TRBJ2-7, with a weak D call TRBD1 (6 bases). The V gene's germline CDR1 is MDHEN and CDR2 SYDVKM. V was pared by 5 bases and J by 6 bases, with 11 bases between. The CDR3 runs 12 residues. The CDR3 here is CASSLQGREQYF. Here the CDR3 DNA reads TGTGCCAGCAGTCTACAGGGTCGCGAGCAGTACTTC.

The J gene is TRBJ2-1, the V gene TRBV4-2; TRBD2 matches 9 bases. The V gene end was trimmed by 3 bases and the J gene end by 7 bases; junction bases not matched to a gene: 10. The germline gives CDR1 LGHNA, CDR2 YNFKEQ. The CDR3 loop spans 16 amino acids. The CDR3 DNA is TGTGCCAGCAGCCATTCACAGCGGGAGGATGGGAATGAGCAGTTCTTC. The encoded protein is CASSHSQREDGNEQFF.

The chain employs TRBV5-4 and TRBJ2-3, with 10 bases lining up with TRBD2. The V gene end was trimmed by 4 bases and the J gene end by 4 bases; junction bases not matched to a gene: 9. Germline V gene data show CDR1 as SGHNT and CDR2 as YYREEE (reference sequence). This CDR3 is built from 16 residues. The CDR3 region has the DNA TGTGCCAGCAGCCCGGGAGCGGGAGGGCGTCCAGATACGCAGTATTTT. Protein: CASSPGAGGRPDTQYF.

This clone was counted only a few times. This chain joins TRBV27 and TRBJ2-1; 8 bases map to TRBD1. CDR3 length equals 11 residues. Germline trimming cut 4 bases from V and 15 bases from J; bases unmatched to any gene: 5. In germline, CDR1 is MNHEY, CDR2 SMNVEV (reference sequence). The CDR3 region has the DNA TGTGCCAGCAGTTCCCGACAGGGGTGGTTCTTC. Protein: CASSSRQGWFF.

V usage is TRBV6-4 and J usage is TRBJ2-5; TRBD2 agrees at 13 bases. Germline trimming cut 8 bases from V and 8 bases from J; bases unmatched to any gene: 20. The CDR3 extends over 18 amino acids. Germline CDR1 is MRHNA and CDR2 is SNTAGT. CDR3 amino acids: CASLGTSGKINPRETQYF. DNA of the CDR3: TGTGCCAGCCTAGGGACTAGCGGGAAGATTAACCCAAGAGAAACCCAGTACTTC.

This clone has just one count. The CDR3 here is CASSPSSGRVNEQYF. DNA for the CDR3: TGTGCCAGCAGTCCTTCTAGCGGGAGAGTCAACGAGCAGTACTTC. The chain recombines TRBV28 with TRBJ2-5, with 10 positions matching TRBD2. The tail of the sequence fits TRBJ2-7 better, so the J call may be wrong. This CDR3 is 15 amino acids long. Germline V lookup: CDR1 MDHEN, CDR2 SYDVKM.

The chain employs TRBV6-1 and TRBJ1-6, with D possibly TRBD1 on 5 matching bases. The ends were cut back, 1 base at V and 2 bases at J, with 9 bases in the middle. This CDR3 comprises 16 residues. CDR1 is MNHNS and CDR2 is SASEGT in the germline V gene. In DNA form, the CDR3 reads TGTGCCAGCAGTGAAGATCAGACAGCCTATAATTCACCCCTCCACTTT. It codes for CASSEDQTAYNSPLHF.

This clone came up once. This CDR3 is CASSRQAQDFYGYTF. Written as DNA, the CDR3 is TGTGCCAGCAGTCGCCAGGCACAGGATTTCTATGGCTACACCTTC. J is TRBJ1-2 and V is TRBV7-9; possibly TRBD1 for D (5 bases). The germline gives CDR1 SEHNR, CDR2 FQNEAQ (reference sequence). The CDR3 is 15 amino acids. The V gene lost 6 bases and the J gene lost 4 bases, with 18 bases spanning the gap.

CDR3 bases: TGTGCCAGCAGCTTGGGAAGCATCGCGAGCGCTTTCTTT. It encodes CASSLGSIASAFF. This chain connects TRBV5-5 to TRBJ1-1; D is ambiguous. Germline V lookup: CDR1 SGHKS, CDR2 YYEKEE (reference sequence). This CDR3 comprises 13 residues. The V and J ends lost 0 bases and 11 bases respectively, with 14 bases between them.

The rearrangement joins TRBV10-3 to TRBJ2-5; 8 nucleotides align to TRBD2. V lost 3 bases to trimming and J lost 2 bases; unmatched junction nucleotides: 2. CDR3 size: 14 residues. CDR1 ENHRY and CDR2 SYGVKD come from the germline V gene. This CDR3 reads CAISELAAQETQYF. In DNA, the CDR3 is TGTGCCATCAGTGAACTAGCGGCTCAAGAGACCCAGTACTTC.

This chain uses TRBV6-1 with TRBJ1-5; TRBD1 is a possible D gene (6 bases). Germline CDR1 and CDR2: MNHNS and SASEGT. Trimming stripped 4 bases from V and 6 bases from J, with 13 bases between. The CDR3 runs to 14 residues. Here the CDR3 reads CASSGTGWGQPQHF. CDR3 DNA sequence: TGTGCCAGCAGTGGTACAGGGTGGGGTCAGCCCCAGCATTTT.

The J gene is TRBJ2-7, the V gene TRBV28; 9 bases fit TRBD2. The CDR3 totals 19 residues. The V and J ends lost 3 bases and 2 bases, in that order; junction bases with no gene match: 17. Per the germline V gene, CDR1 is MDHEN and CDR2 is SYDVKM. This chain's CDR3 is CASSLLPHAGTSLAYEQYF. In DNA form, the CDR3 reads TGTGCCAGCAGTTTGCTCCCCCATGCCGGGACTAGCCTCGCCTACGAGCAGTACTTC.

The chain links TRBV7-2 to TRBJ1-5, with D unresolved. V was trimmed by 1 base and J by 3 bases, leaving 10 bases between them. This CDR3 has 15 amino acids. CDR1 and CDR2 from the germline V gene are SGHTA and FQGNSA. The CDR3 here is CASSLVWQANQPQHF. The CDR3 nucleotides read TGTGCCAGCAGCTTAGTCTGGCAGGCCAATCAGCCCCAGCATTTT. The complete variable domain, with remaining parts taken from reference TRBV7-2 and TRBJ1-5, reads GAGVSQSPSNKVTEKGKDVELRCDPISGHTALYWYRQSLGQGLEFLIYFQGNSAPDKSGLPSDRFSAERTGGSVSTLTIQRTQQEDSAVYLCASSLVWQANQPQHFGDGTRLSIL.

This chain uses TRBV11-2 with TRBJ1-4; TRBD1 might be the D (5 bases). V dropped 5 bases and J dropped 5 bases, with 15 bases sitting between them. CDR3 size: 15 residues. The germline gives CDR1 SGHAT, CDR2 FQNNGV. CDR3 coding DNA: TGTGCCAGCAGCCAAATCTCGGGGGGGAATGAAAAACTGTTTTTT. It encodes CASSQISGGNEKLFF.

This clone was recorded only once. This sequence joins TRBV29-1 and TRBJ1-1; no clear D gene. This CDR3 is built from 11 residues. Trimming took off 1 base at V and 6 bases at J, with 6 bases between the two ends. CDR1 and CDR2 from the germline V gene are SQVTM and ANQGSEA. The CDR3, as DNA: TGCAGCGTTGAAGTCGGGGCTGAAGCTTTCTTT. It specifies CSVEVGAEAFF.

The gene calls are TRBV19 and TRBJ2-7, with a weak D call TRBD2 (5 bases). CDR1 is LNHDA, CDR2 SQIVND, per germline (reference sequence). CDR3 size: 15 residues. Trimming removed 5 bases from V and 1 base from J, with 15 bases in between. The CDR3 nucleotides are TGTGCCAGTAGTCCACCTGGGCGGAGGTCCTACGAGCAGTACTTC. Translated: CASSPPGRRSYEQYF.

This clone was counted between two and nine times. The genes are TRBV7-6 and TRBJ1-1, with D possibly matching TRBD1 (5 bases). V lost 5 bases and J lost 5, with 15 bases in between. The CDR3 covers 14 residues. Germline V lookup: CDR1 SGHVS, CDR2 FNYEAQ. The CDR3 loop is CASSGFGGGTEAFF. The CDR3 DNA sequence: TGTGCCAGCAGCGGTTTCGGGGGGGGGACTGAAGCTTTCTTT.

V gene TRBV29-1 combines with J gene TRBJ2-7; D might be TRBD2 (6 bases). CDR1 and CDR2 from the germline V gene are SQVTM and ANQGSEA. Between the trimmed V and J ends, which lost 5 bases and 1 base, there was a span of 15 bases. The CDR3 spans 14 residues. The chain's CDR3 is CSVRTGRESYEQYF. The CDR3 region has the DNA TGCAGCGTTAGGACGGGGCGGGAATCCTACGAGCAGTACTTC.

V gene TRBV7-9 combines with J gene TRBJ2-1, with 13 bases lining up with TRBD2. There are 16 residues in the CDR3. The germline V gene encodes CDR1 SEHNR and CDR2 FQNEAQ (reference sequence). Trimming cost V 5 bases and J 8 bases; bases outside gene matches: 9. CDR3 residues: CASSPWGLAGNDEQFF. CDR3 coding DNA: TGTGCCAGCAGCCCCTGGGGACTAGCGGGAAACGATGAGCAGTTCTTC.

The rearrangement links TRBV30 to TRBJ2-3, with 7 bases that match TRBD2. The ends lost 4 bases at V and 2 bases at J; junction bases unmatched: 9. Germline-derived CDR1 and CDR2 are GTSNPN and SVGIG (reference sequence). The CDR3 spans 15 residues. CDR3 bases: TGTGCCTGGACCTCTCCTAGCGGAGCCACAGATACGCAGTATTTT. Translated: CAWTSPSGATDTQYF.

This clone turned up a few times. The rearrangement uses TRBV7-9 and TRBJ1-1; TRBD1 might be the D (5 bases). Germline CDR1 is SEHNR and CDR2 is FQNEAQ (reference sequence). The CDR3 spans 13 residues. Trimming removed 1 base at V and 4 bases at J, with 7 bases between. Here the CDR3 reads CASSLGDSTEAFF. DNA for the CDR3: TGTGCCAGCAGCTTAGGCGACAGCACTGAAGCTTTCTTT.

To note about this clone: One end of the junction fails to match germline, which may point to a read error. This chain connects TRBV20-1 to TRBJ2-7; 9 nucleotides line up with TRBD2. Per the germline V gene, CDR1 is DFQATT and CDR2 is SNEGSKA (reference sequence). The CDR3 consists of 11 residues. DNA of the CDR3: TGCAGGGCTAGCGGGGAAGACGAGCAGTACTTC. It is translated as CRASGEDEQYF.

V usage is TRBV5-4 and J usage is TRBJ2-2; TRBD1 matches at 8 bases. The CDR3 spans 13 residues. Germline V gene lookup returns CDR1 SGHNT and CDR2 YYREEE (reference sequence). J lost 6 bases, V lost 6 bases, and 4 bases had no gene match. CDR3 DNA sequence: TGTGCCAGCACAGGACAGGGCTCCGGGGAGCTGTTTTTT. This encodes CASTGQGSGELFF.

V gene TRBV6-5 combines with J gene TRBJ1-1, with TRBD1 matching 7 bases. The V gene's germline CDR1 is MNHEY and CDR2 SVGAGI. The V segment lost 2 bases and the J segment 3 bases; nucleotides outside the gene matches: 3. This CDR3 spans 14 amino acids. CDR3 nucleotide sequence: TGTGCCAGCAGTTACAAGGGGGCCCACACTGAAGCTTTCTTT. This encodes CASSYKGAHTEAFF.

The V gene is TRBV7-2, the J gene TRBJ2-3, with unresolved D. The CDR3 has 14 amino acids. The V gene lost 3 bases and the J gene lost 2 bases, with 9 bases spanning the gap. The germline gives CDR1 SGHTA, CDR2 FQGNSA. The CDR3 here is CASSLQMLTDTQYF. CDR3 nucleotide sequence: TGTGCCAGCAGCTTGCAGATGCTCACAGATACGCAGTATTTT.

The chain uses TRBV27 and TRBJ1-1, with TRBD1 identical over 7 bases. The CDR3 extends over 16 amino acids. The germline gives CDR1 MNHEY, CDR2 SMNVEV (reference sequence). Trimming at V came to 5 bases and at J to 1 base, leaving 10 bases not matched to a gene. CDR3 sequence (DNA): TGTGCCAGCAGTGTGGGGACCGGGACAGCGAACACTGAAGCTTTCTTT. This gives the protein CASSVGTGTANTEAFF.

The gene calls are TRBV7-6 and TRBJ2-1; D is possibly TRBD2 (6 bases). The V end lost 1 base, the J end lost 9 bases, and 13 bases lay between the germline ends. Germline V gives CDR1 SGHVS, CDR2 FNYEAQ. The CDR3 length is 14 residues. The CDR3 DNA follows: TGTGCCAGCAGCTTAGTGACGGGAGCGAGTGAGCAGTTCTTC. Translation gives CASSLVTGASEQFF.

This rearrangement joins TRBV23-1 to TRBJ1-2; D is uncertain. TRBV23-1 is annotated as an ORF whose role is uncertain. The CDR3 loop spans 17 amino acids. Trimming stripped 3 bases from V and 0 bases from J, with 17 bases between. The CDR3 nucleotides are TGCGCCAGCAGTCATCCCCCCTTGGGCAATCCTAACTATGGCTACACCTTC. It translates to CASSHPPLGNPNYGYTF.